This is a list of T cell receptor beta chains from one sample in a study of molecular identifiers for immune sequencing clone quantification. MiXCR was run by TCRdb on the PCR reads, yielding one entry per CDR3 protein. The repertoire includes 460,000 or so distinct CDR3 sequences, less than 30% of them detected once, and roughly 0.77% sits in the top ten. The sample comprised naive CD8+ T cells from blood, with Jurkat cell RNA spiked in. These TCRs come from a human donor in good health. Some libraries in this study had Jurkat cell RNA spiked in. The CDR3 runs from the conserved cysteine through the conserved F or W. The order of the fields is D gene, clone size, V gene, J gene, CDR3 DNA, CDR3 protein. The D gene is left open where the match is weak. Not every row has a clone size; where given, it reads once, few, many or a size class.

>-|few|TRBV12-3/TRBV12-4|TRBJ2-5
TGTGCCAGCAGTTTGTTTCTCTCCCTAGGGGTCCAAGAGACCCAGTACTTC
CASSLFLSLGVQETQYF
>-|-|TRBV30|TRBJ1-4
TGTGCCTGGAGTGTAGGGGACTGCTCTTTTGAAAAACTGTTTTTT
CAWSVGDCSFEKLFF
>TRBD1|-|TRBV12-3/TRBV12-4|TRBJ1-6
TGTGCCAGCAGTTTCGGGACAGGAGGCCGCTCACCCCTCCACTTT
CASSFGTGGRSPLHF
>-|few|TRBV5-6|TRBJ1-4
TGTGCCAGCAGCCAGATTGGGGGGGATGAAAAACTGTTTTTT
CASSQIGGDEKLFF
>-|-|TRBV29-1|TRBJ2-1
TGCAGCGTGACAGGATCCTACATCGTTGAGCAGTTCTTC
CSVTGSYIVEQFF
>-|many|TRBV7-9|TRBJ1-5
TGTGCCAGCAGCTTAGAGTATCCAAATCAGCCCCAGCATTTT
CASSLEYPNQPQHF
>TRBD1|many|TRBV6-5|TRBJ1-1
TGTGCCAGCAGCCACAGGGGGGAAAGCACTGAAGCTTTCTTT
CASSHRGESTEAFF
>-|-|TRBV19|TRBJ1-3
TGTGCCAGTACCAGTATCGGAACTTACAGGGTGACAGGAAACACCATATATTTT
CASTSIGTYRVTGNTIYF
>TRBD1|few|TRBV7-6|TRBJ2-7
TGTGCCAGCAGCTGGGGACAGGGGGAAGTCTACGAGCAGTACTTC
CASSWGQGEVYEQYF
>TRBD2|-|TRBV10-3|TRBJ2-7
TGTGCCACCAGTGGTATTAGCGGGTTGAGCTCCTACGAGCAGTACTTC
CATSGISGLSSYEQYF
>-|few|TRBV28|TRBJ2-1
TGTGCCAGCAGTCCCTATACACTAGCAGAGGTCCGGTCGGAGCAGTTCTTC
CASSPYTLAEVRSEQFF
>-|many|TRBV19|TRBJ1-5
TGTGCCAGTACCACAGTATATAGCAATCAGCCCCAGCATTTT
CASTTVYSNQPQHF
>-|-|TRBV7-9|TRBJ1-2
TGTGCCAGCAGCTTAGCCGGTGCATATGGCTACACCTTC
CASSLAGAYGYTF
>-|few|TRBV21-1|TRBJ2-7
TGTGCCAGCAGCAAAGTCGGACAGAGCTCCTACGAGCAGTACTTC
CASSKVGQSSYEQYF
>-|-|TRBV19|TRBJ1-5
TGTGCCAGTAGTGGCGGGACGAGGGGTAGCAATCAGCCCCAGCATTTT
CASSGGTRGSNQPQHF
>-|-|TRBV19|TRBJ2-1
TGTGCCAGTAGTATAGGTAAAGAAGCCTACAATGAGCAGTTCTTC
CASSIGKEAYNEQFF
>-|-|TRBV25-1|TRBJ2-3
TGTGCCAGCAGTGGCGGCGGAAGGACAGATACGCAGTATTTT
CASSGGGRTDTQYF
>TRBD1|-|TRBV3-1|TRBJ2-7
TGTGCCAGCAGCCAAGAATTGTCAGGGGGCGCTTTTTCCTACGAGCAGTACTTC
CASSQELSGGAFSYEQYF
>-|-|TRBV20-1|TRBJ1-1
TGCGGTGCTAGAGCCTACACACAGGGCTCCAACACTGAAGCTTTCTTT
CGARAYTQGSNTEAFF
>TRBD1|-|TRBV6-5|TRBJ2-6
TGTGCCAGCCGTATTTTGGGGACAGGGGGCGGCGGGGCCAACGTCCTGACTTTC
CASRILGTGGGGANVLTF
>TRBD1|few|TRBV20-1|TRBJ2-5
TGCAGTGCTAGAGATGGACAGGGGGCGGATAAGACCCAGTACTTC
CSARDGQGADKTQYF
>-|once|TRBV9|TRBJ2-3
TGTGCCAGCAGCGTGGGGGTCACAGATACGCAGTATTTT
CASSVGVTDTQYF
>-|many|TRBV6-6|TRBJ2-3
TGTGCCTCCCACGGGGACCCAGATACGCAGTATTTT
CASHGDPDTQYF
>TRBD1|many|TRBV5-1|TRBJ2-7
TGCGCCAGCAGCTTAGCAAGGGACAGGGGGCTGTACGAGCAGTACTTC
CASSLARDRGLYEQYF
>TRBD1|few|TRBV6-5|TRBJ2-3
TGTGCCAGCACCTTGACAGGGAACACAGATACGCAGTATTTT
CASTLTGNTDTQYF
>-|-|TRBV7-2|TRBJ1-1
TGTGCCAGCAGCTTCTCCCGGGGCCGACCAGGGGATGGTGAAGCTTTCTTT
CASSFSRGRPGDGEAFF
>-|-|TRBV19|TRBJ1-5
TGTGCCAGCACGGTTTGGGGAGGAGATAGCAATCGGCCCCAGCATTTT
CASTVWGGDSNRPQHF
>-|few|TRBV11-2|TRBJ2-7
TGTGCCAGCAGCTTAGTATCGGGCGGCGAGCAGTACTTC
CASSLVSGGEQYF
>TRBD2|many|TRBV24-1|TRBJ2-1
TGTGCCACCAGTGATTCCCTCCTAGCGGGACCCTACAATGAGCAGTTCTTC
CATSDSLLAGPYNEQFF
>TRBD1|-|TRBV4-3|TRBJ2-7
TGCGCCAGCAGCCAAAACACAGGGGCCTACGAGCAGTACTTC
CASSQNTGAYEQYF
>TRBD1|few|TRBV5-1|TRBJ2-2
TGCGCCAGCAGCTGGGGACAGGGCCCTCGCACCGGGGAGCTGTTTTTT
CASSWGQGPRTGELFF
>-|few|TRBV19|TRBJ2-2
TGTGCCAGTAGCCCTGAGTTAGCCGGGGAGCTGTTTTTT
CASSPELAGELFF
>-|many|TRBV15|TRBJ1-5
TGTGCCACCAGTCCCACCGGCGAGTCTACCCTCAATCAGCCCCAGCATTTT
CATSPTGESTLNQPQHF
>TRBD2|-|TRBV4-1|TRBJ2-7
TGCGCTAGCAGCCTCCTCCAGGTGGGGGGGAGCTCCTACGAGCAGTACTTC
CASSLLQVGGSSYEQYF
>TRBD2|-|TRBV4-1|TRBJ2-7
TGCGCCAGCAGCGCGCGGGGGGGCAGCTACGAGCAGTACTTC
CASSARGGSYEQYF
>-|-|TRBV4-1|TRBJ2-7
TGCGCCAGCAGCCAAGATTTATCGGGGGACGGAGGCGAGCAGTGCTTC
CASSQDLSGDGGEQCF
>-|once|TRBV7-9|TRBJ2-3
TGTGCCAGCAGCCTCTTTAGAGATACGCAGTATTTT
CASSLFRDTQYF
>-|few|TRBV24-1|TRBJ2-6
TGTGCCACCAGTGACCACTCTGGGGCCAACGTCCTGACTTTC
CATSDHSGANVLTF
>TRBD2|few|TRBV27|TRBJ2-2
TGTGCCAGCAGTCCCGCAGCGGGGGGGATGAACACCGGGGAGCTGTTTTTT
CASSPAAGGMNTGELFF
>-|-|TRBV5-1|TRBJ2-3
TGCGCCGGCAGCTTTTGGGGGGCGAGTGCAGATACGCAGTATTTT
CAGSFWGASADTQYF
>-|few|TRBV9|TRBJ1-2
TGTGCCAGCAACACAAGGGGAGCTAACTATGGCTACACCTTC
CASNTRGANYGYTF
>-|-|TRBV6-2/TRBV6-3|TRBJ2-6
TGTGCCAGCAGTTACTCGCCTGGGGTCAACGTCTTGACTTTC
CASSYSPGVNVLTF
>-|few|TRBV6-2/TRBV6-3|TRBJ2-3
TGTGCCAGCAGTTACATAAGGGGTTCCGCAGATACGCAGTATTTT
CASSYIRGSADTQYF
>TRBD2|-|TRBV6-2/TRBV6-3|TRBJ2-3
TGTGCCAGCAGCCTCGGAGATAGCGGGGGGGCCACAGATACGCAGTATTTT
CASSLGDSGGATDTQYF
>-|-|TRBV30|TRBJ1-1
TGTGCCTGGACCCACTTTGCCTTAAGGGGTGAGGCCACTGAAGCTTTCTTT
CAWTHFALRGEATEAFF
>-|-|TRBV12-3/TRBV12-4|TRBJ2-7
TGCGCCAGCAGTTTGTCGGAGTCCTCCGAGCAGTACTTC
CASSLSESSEQYF
>-|few|TRBV4-1|TRBJ2-7
TGCGCCAGCAGCCCTCTGGGGCTGGGGGCCTACGAGCAGTACTTC
CASSPLGLGAYEQYF
>-|many|TRBV30|TRBJ2-7
TGTGCCTGGAGTGAGGGGCCGGGGGAGCAGTACTTC
CAWSEGPGEQYF
>-|few|TRBV11-2|TRBJ2-3
TGTGCCAGCAGCTTAGAATGGGGGGGCGGTGATACGCAGTATTTT
CASSLEWGGGDTQYF
>TRBD1|many|TRBV18|TRBJ2-3
TGTGCCAGCTCACCACAGGGGGCCTCCACAGATACGCAGTATTTT
CASSPQGASTDTQYF
>TRBD2|-|TRBV19|TRBJ2-7
TGTGCCAGTAGTTTTGGACTAGCGGGGGCCATATACGAGCAGTACTTC
CASSFGLAGAIYEQYF
>-|many|TRBV4-3|TRBJ1-5
TGCGCCAGCAGCCAAGACGTGGGGCAGGGGCCAAATCAGCCCCAGCATTTT
CASSQDVGQGPNQPQHF
>-|-|TRBV19|TRBJ1-1
TGTGCCAGTAGTATGGGAGGGTGGACTGAAGCTTTCTTT
CASSMGGWTEAFF
>-|many|TRBV7-6|TRBJ2-3
TGTGCCAGCAGCTCCGGATTAAGCACAGATACGCAGTATTTT
CASSSGLSTDTQYF